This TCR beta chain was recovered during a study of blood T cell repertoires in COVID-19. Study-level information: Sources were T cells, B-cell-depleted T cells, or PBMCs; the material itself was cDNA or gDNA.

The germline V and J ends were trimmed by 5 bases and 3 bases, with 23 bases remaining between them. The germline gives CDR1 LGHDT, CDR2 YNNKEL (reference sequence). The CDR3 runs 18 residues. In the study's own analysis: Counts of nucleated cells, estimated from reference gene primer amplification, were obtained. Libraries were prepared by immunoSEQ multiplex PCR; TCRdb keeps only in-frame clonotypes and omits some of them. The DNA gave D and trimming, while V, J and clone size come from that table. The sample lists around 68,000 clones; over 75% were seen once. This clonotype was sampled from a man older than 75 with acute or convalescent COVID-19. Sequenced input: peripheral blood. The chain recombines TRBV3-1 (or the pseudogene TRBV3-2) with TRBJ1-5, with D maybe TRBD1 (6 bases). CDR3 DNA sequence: TGTGCCAGCAGCTCGTCGGGGGGGGGCTTAAAGGACAATCAGCCCCAGCATTTT. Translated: CASSSSGGGLKDNQPQHF.